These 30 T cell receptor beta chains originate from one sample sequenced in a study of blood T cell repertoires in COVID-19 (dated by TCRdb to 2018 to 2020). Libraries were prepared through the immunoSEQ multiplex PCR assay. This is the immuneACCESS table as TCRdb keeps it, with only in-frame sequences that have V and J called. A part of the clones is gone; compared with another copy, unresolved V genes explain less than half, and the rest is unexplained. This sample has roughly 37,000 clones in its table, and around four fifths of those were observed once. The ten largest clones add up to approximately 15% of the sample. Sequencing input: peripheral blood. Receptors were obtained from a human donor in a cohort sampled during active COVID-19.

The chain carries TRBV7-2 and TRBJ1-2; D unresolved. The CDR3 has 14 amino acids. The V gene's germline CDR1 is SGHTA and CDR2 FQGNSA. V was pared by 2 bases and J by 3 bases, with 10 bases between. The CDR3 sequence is CASSLKSSDYGYTF. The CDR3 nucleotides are TGTGCCAGCAGCTTAAAGTCGTCAGACTATGGCTACACCTTC.

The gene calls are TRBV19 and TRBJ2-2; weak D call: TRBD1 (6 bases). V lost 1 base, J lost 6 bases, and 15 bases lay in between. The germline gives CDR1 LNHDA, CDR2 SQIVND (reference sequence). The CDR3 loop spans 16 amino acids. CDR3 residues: CASSIGAGVGSGELFF. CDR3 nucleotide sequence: TGTGCCAGTAGTATAGGTGCAGGGGTGGGGTCCGGGGAGCTGTTTTTT.

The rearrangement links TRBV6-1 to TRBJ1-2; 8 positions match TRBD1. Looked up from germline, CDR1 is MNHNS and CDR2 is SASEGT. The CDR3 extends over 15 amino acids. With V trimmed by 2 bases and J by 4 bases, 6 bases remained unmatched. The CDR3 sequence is CASSERGQATYGYTF. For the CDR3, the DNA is TGTGCCAGCAGTGAAAGGGGACAGGCTACCTATGGCTACACCTTC.

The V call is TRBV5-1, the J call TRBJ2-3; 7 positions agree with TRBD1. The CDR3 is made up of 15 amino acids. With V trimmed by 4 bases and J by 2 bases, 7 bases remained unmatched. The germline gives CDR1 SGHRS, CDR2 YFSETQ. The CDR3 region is CASSPTGDHTDTQYF. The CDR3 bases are TGCGCCAGCAGCCCTACAGGGGACCACACAGATACGCAGTATTTT. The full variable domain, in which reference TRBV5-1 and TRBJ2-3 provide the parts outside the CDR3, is KAGVTQTPRYLIKTRGQQVTLSCSPISGHRSVSWYQQTPGQGLQFLFEYFSETQRNKGNFPGRFSGRQFSNSRSEMNVSTLELGDSALYLCASSPTGDHTDTQYFGPGTRLTVL.

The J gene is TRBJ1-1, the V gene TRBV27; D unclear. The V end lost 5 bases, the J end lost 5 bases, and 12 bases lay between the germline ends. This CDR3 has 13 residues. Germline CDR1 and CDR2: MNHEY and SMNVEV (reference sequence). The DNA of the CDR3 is TGTGCCAGCAGTCAGCTGCGAGGGACTGAAGCTTTCTTT. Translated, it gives CASSQLRGTEAFF.

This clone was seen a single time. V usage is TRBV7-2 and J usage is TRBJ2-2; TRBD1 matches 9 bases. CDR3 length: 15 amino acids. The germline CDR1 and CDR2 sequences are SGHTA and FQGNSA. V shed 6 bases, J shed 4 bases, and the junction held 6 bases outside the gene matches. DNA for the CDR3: TGTGCCAGCAGTAGGGACAGGGCCCTCACCGGGGAGCTGTTTTTT. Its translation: CASSRDRALTGELFF.

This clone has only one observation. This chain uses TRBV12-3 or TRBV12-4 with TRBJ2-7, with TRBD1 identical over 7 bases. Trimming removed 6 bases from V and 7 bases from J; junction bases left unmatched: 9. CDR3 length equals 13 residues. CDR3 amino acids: CASRGWTGGEQYF. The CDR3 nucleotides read TGTGCCAGCAGGGGATGGACAGGTGGGGAGCAGTACTTC.

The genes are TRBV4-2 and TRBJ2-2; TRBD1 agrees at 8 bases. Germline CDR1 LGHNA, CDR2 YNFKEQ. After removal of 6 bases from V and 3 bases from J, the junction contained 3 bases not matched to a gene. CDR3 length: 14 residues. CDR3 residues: CASRTGADTGELFF. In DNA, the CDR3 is TGTGCCAGCAGGACAGGGGCTGACACCGGGGAGCTGTTTTTT.

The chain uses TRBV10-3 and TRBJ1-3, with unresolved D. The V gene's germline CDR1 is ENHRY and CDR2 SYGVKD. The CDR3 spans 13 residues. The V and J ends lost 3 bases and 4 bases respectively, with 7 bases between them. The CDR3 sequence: CAISEEAGNTIYF. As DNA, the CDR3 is TGTGCCATCAGTGAAGAAGCCGGAAACACCATATATTTT.

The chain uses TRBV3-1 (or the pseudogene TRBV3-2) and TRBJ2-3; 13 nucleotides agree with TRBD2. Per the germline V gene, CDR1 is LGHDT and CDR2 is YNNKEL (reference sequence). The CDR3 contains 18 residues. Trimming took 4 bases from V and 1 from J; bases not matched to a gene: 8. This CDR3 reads CASSRTSGGALRTDTQYF. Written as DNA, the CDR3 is TGTGCCAGCAGCCGTACTAGCGGGGGGGCCCTCCGCACAGATACGCAGTATTTT.

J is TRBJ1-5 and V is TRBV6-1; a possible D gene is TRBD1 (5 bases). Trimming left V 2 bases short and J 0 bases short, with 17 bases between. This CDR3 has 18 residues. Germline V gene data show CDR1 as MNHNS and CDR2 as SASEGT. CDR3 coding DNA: TGTGCCAGCAGTGAAAAGGGGCGGTTTAGCTATAGCAATCAGCCCCAGCATTTT. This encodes CASSEKGRFSYSNQPQHF.

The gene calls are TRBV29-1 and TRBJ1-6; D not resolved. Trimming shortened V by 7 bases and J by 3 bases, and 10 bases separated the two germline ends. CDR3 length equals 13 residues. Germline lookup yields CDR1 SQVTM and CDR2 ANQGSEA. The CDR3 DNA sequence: TGCAGCGGTCAGGAAGGCTATAATTCACCCCTCCACTTT. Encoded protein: CSGQEGYNSPLHF.

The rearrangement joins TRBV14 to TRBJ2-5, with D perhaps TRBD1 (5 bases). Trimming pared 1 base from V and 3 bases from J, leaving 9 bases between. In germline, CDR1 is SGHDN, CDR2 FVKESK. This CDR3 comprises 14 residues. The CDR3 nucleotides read TGTGCCAGCAGCCAAGGGACAATCGAAGAGACCCAGTACTTC. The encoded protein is CASSQGTIEETQYF.

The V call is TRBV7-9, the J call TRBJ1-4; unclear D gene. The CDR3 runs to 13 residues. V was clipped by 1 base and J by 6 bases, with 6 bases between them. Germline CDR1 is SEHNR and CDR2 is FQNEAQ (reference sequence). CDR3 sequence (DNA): TGTGCCAGCAGCTTAGACAGATATGAAAAACTGTTTTTT. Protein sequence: CASSLDRYEKLFF.

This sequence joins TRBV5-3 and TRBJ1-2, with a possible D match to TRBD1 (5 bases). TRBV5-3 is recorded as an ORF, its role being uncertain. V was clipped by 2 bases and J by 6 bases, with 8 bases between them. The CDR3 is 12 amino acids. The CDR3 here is CARSFLGDGYTF. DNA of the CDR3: TGTGCCAGAAGCTTTTTAGGGGATGGCTACACCTTC.

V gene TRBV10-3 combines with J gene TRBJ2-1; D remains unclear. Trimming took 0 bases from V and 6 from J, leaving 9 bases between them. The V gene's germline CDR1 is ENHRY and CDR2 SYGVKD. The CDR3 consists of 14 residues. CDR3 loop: CAISESGETNEQFF. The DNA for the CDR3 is TGTGCCATCAGTGAGTCTGGAGAAACCAATGAGCAGTTCTTC.

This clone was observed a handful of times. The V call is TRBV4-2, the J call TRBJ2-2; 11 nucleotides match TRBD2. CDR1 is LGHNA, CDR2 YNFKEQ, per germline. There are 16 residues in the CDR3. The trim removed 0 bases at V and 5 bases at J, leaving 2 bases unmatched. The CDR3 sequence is CASSQDIAGGTGELFF. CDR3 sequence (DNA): TGTGCCAGCAGCCAAGATATAGCGGGGGGGACCGGGGAGCTGTTTTTT.

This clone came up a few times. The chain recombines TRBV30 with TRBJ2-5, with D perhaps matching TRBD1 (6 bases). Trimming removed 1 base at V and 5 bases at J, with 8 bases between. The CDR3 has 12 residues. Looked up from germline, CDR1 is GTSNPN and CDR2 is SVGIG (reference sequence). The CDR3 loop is CAWSDRDETQYF. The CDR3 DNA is TGTGCCTGGAGTGACAGGGATGAGACCCAGTACTTC.

The CDR3 protein is CASRMDRDTEAFF. The DNA of the CDR3 is TGCGCCAGCAGAATGGACAGGGACACTGAAGCTTTCTTT. The chain joins TRBV4-3 to TRBJ1-1, with 8 bases that match TRBD1. The CDR3 is made up of 13 amino acids. V shed 6 bases, J shed 3 bases, and the junction held 3 bases outside the gene matches. Germline CDR1 and CDR2: LGHNA and YSLEER.

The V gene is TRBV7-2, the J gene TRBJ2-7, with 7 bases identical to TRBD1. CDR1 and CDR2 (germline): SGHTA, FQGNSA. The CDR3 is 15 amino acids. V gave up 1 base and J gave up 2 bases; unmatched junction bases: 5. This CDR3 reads CASSLVTGTTYEQYF. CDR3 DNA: TGTGCCAGCAGCTTAGTGACAGGGACCACCTACGAGCAGTACTTC.

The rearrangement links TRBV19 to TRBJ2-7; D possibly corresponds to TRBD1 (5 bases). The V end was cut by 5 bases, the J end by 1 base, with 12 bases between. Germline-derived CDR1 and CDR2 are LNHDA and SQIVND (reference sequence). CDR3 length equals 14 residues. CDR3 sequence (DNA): TGTGCCAGTAGTTACGCAGGGTTTTCCTACGAGCAGTACTTC. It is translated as CASSYAGFSYEQYF.

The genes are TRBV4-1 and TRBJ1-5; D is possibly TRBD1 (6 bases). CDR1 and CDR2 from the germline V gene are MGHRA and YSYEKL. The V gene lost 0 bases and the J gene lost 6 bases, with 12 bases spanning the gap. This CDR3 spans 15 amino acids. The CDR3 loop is CASSQESRGSQPQHF. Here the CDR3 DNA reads TGCGCCAGCAGCCAAGAGAGCAGGGGTAGTCAGCCCCAGCATTTT.

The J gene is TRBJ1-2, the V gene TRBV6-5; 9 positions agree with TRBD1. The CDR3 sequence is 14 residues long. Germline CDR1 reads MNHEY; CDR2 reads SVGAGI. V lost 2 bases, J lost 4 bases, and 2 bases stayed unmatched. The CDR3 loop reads CASSYGTGSYGYTF. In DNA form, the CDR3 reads TGTGCCAGCAGTTACGGGACAGGGAGCTATGGCTACACCTTC.

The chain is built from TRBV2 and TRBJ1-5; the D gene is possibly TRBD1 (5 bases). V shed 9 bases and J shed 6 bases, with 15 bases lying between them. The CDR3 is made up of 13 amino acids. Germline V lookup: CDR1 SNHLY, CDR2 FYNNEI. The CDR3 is CARGEGHGQPQHF. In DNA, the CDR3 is TGTGCCAGGGGGGAGGGGCATGGTCAGCCCCAGCATTTT.

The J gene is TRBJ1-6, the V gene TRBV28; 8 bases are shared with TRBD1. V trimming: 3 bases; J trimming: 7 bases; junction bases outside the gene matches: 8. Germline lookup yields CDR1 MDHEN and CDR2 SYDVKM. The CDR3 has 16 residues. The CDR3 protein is CASSFPRGQRNSPLHF. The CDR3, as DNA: TGTGCCAGCAGTTTCCCCAGGGGGCAACGAAATTCACCCCTCCACTTT.

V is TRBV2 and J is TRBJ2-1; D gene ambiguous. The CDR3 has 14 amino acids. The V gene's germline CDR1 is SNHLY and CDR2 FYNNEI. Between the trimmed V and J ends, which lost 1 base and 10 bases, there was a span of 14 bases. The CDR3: CASSEDGLFWEQFF. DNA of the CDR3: TGTGCCAGCAGTGAAGACGGGTTATTTTGGGAGCAGTTCTTC.

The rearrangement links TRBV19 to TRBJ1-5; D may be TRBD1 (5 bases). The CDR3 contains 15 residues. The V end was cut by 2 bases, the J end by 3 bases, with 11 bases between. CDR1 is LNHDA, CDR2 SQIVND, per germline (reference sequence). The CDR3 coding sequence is TGTGCCAGTAGTATACAGGACACGTCCAATCAGCCCCAGCATTTT. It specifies CASSIQDTSNQPQHF. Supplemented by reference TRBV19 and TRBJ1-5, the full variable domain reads DGGITQSPKYLFRKEGQNVTLSCEQNLNHDAMYWYRQDPGQGLRLIYYSQIVNDFQKGDIAEGYSVSREKKESFPLTVTSAQKNPTAFYLCASSIQDTSNQPQHFGDGTRLSIL.

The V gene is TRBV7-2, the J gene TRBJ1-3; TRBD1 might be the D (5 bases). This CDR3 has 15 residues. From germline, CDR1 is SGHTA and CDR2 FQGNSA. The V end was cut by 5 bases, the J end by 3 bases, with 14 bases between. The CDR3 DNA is TGTGCCAGCAGCGAAGGGCAGGGAAGTGGAAACACCATATATTTT. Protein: CASSEGQGSGNTIYF.

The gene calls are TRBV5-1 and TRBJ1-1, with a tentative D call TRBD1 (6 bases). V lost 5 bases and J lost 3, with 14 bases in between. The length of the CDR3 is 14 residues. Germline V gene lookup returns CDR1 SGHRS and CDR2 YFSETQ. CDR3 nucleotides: TGCGCCAGCAGAGGAAGAAGACAGGACACTGAAGCTTTCTTT. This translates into CASRGRRQDTEAFF.

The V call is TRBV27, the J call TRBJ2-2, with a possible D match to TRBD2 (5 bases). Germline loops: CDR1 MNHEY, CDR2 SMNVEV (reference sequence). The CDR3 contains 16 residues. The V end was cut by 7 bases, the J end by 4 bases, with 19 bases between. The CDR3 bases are TGTGCCAGCATAGGATTTAGCGAATGGAGCACCGGGGAGCTGTTTTTT. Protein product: CASIGFSEWSTGELFF.